This entry features one TCR beta chain sequence. Which antigen it targets is not known. No much larger clone exists at a distance of one base, and base qualities are not known. CDR1 and CDR2 are read off the germline V gene as SNHLY and FYNNEI. Trimming takes 7 bases from V and 4 bases from J, and the germline ends sit 14 bases apart. The CDR3 numbers 14 residues from cysteine through phenylalanine. The only DNA kept is the CDR3, 42 bases in frame from the first base. The entry originates in a study of siplizumab effects on memory and regulatory T cells (dated by TCRdb to 2018 to 2020). Looking at the study overall: The study looked at the effect of siplizumab, an anti-CD2 antibody, on alloreactive T-cell subsets in allogeneic mixed lymphocyte reactions made from human PBMCs.

Libraries were constructed by the immunoSEQ multiplex PCR assay. About 10^5 TCR templates per sample were assayed by the deep sequencing platform. Genomic DNA extracted from sorted T cells was used for TCRbeta CDR3 sequencing. The study's processing was this. The R programming language was used for clonal analysis of TCRbeta CDR3 data. Unstimulated samples were compared with post-reaction CFSE-low samples to define alloreactive CD4+ and CD8+ clones. Regulatory or non-regulatory origin was assigned to alloreactive CD4+ clones by matching of sequences to sorted unstimulated Treg and non-Treg repertoires. Here the immuneACCESS table is served through TCRdb, limited to in-frame sequences with V and J called. Missing clones are a known gap in these copies; in checked studies unresolved V genes cover under half, and the rest lacks a known reason. That table gives V, J and clone size, and the DNA gave D and trimming. This sample holds around 100,000 clones; 93% were observed only once. The biggest ten clones account for approximately 0.67% of the sample.

Findings and caveats that apply to the study as a whole: Siplizumab significantly lowered the cumulative frequency of alloreactive sequences that could be traced to unstimulated CD4+ memory T cells. A naive or memory phenotype could not be assigned to roughly 75-96% of proliferating CD4+ or CD8+ clones. Of the alloreactive CD4+ clones that could be mapped, the Treg-derived share averaged around 70% with siplizumab compared with around 25% in control reactions. Sequences below about 10^-5 frequency were poorly captured, so only a minor fraction of alloreactive clones could be mapped to unstimulated subsets. Compared with memory T cells, unstimulated naive T cells appeared more diverse, and naive cells seemed to make a substantial contribution to the alloresponse. Whether proliferating Tregs from siplizumab cultures actually had suppressive function was not functionally confirmed.

Sorted unstimulated T cells and proliferating T cells recovered from mixed lymphocyte reactions were subjected to TCRbeta CDR3 sequencing. Fresh whole blood from ten HLA-typed healthy donors was used as the source from which PBMCs were isolated. To map where alloreactive clones came from, unstimulated CD4+ regulatory T cells were FACS-sorted. This TCR came from a human donor in good health. Source material: Tregs sorted from blood. This chain joins TRBV2 to TRBJ1-3; the D region possibly corresponds to TRBD1 (6 bases align). At the DNA level, the sequence is TGTGCCAGCAAGGGCAGGGGAGTGGGAAACACCATATATTTT. It translates to CASKGRGVGNTIYF.